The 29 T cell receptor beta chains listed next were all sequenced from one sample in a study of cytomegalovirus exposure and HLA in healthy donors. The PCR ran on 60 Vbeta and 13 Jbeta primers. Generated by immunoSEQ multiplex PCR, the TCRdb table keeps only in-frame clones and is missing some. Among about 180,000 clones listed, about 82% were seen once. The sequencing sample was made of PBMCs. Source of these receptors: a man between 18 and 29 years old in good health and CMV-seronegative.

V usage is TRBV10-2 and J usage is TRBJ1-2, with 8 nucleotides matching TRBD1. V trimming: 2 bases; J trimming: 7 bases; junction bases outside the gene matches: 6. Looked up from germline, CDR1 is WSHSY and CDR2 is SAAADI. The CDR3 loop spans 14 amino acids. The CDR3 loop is CASSEVDRAVGYTF. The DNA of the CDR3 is TGCGCCAGCAGTGAGGTGGACAGGGCGGTTGGCTACACCTTC.

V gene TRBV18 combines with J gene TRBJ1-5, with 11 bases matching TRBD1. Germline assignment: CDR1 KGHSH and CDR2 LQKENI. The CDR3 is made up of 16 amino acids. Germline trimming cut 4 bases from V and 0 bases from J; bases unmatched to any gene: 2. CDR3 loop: CASSLGTGGSNQPQHF. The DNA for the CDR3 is TGTGCCAGCTCACTCGGGACAGGGGGTAGCAATCAGCCCCAGCATTTT.

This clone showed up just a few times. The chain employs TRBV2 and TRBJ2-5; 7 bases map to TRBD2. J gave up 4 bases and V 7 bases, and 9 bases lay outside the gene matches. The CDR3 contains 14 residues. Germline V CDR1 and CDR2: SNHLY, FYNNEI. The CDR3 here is CASTWDYRVETQYF. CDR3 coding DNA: TGTGCCAGCACCTGGGACTACCGGGTAGAGACCCAGTACTTC.

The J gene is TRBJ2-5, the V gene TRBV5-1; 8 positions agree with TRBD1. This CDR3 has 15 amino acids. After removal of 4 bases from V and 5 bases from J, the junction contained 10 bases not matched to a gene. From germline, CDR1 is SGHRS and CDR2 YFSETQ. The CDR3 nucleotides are TGCGCCAGCAGCCTAGGACAGGGTCCTCGGGAGACCCAGTACTTC. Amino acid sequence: CASSLGQGPRETQYF.

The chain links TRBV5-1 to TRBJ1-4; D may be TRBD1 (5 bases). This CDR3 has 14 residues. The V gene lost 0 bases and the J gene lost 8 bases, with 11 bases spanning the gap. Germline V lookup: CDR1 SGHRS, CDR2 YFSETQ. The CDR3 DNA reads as TGCGCCAGCAGCTTGGCTCCAGGGCGGGAAAAACTGTTTTTT. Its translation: CASSLAPGREKLFF.

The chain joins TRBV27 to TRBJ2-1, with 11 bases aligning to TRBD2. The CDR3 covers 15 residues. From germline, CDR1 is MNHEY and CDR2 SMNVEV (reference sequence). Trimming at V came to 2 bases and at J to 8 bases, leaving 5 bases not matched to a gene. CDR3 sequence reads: CASSLPGLAVDEQFF. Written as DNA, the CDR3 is TGTGCCAGCAGTTTACCGGGACTAGCGGTTGATGAGCAGTTCTTC.

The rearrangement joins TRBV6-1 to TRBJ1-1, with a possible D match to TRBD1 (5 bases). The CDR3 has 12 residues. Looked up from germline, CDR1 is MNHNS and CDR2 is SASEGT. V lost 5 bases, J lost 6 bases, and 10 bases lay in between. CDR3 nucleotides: TGTGCCAGCAGTCCCCTGGGGCCTGAAGCTTTCTTT. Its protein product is CASSPLGPEAFF.

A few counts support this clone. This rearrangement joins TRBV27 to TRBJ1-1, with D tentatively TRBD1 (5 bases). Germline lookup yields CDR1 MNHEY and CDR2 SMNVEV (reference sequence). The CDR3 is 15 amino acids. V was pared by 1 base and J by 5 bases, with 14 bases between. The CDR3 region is CASSLYPAGGTEAFF. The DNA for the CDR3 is TGTGCCAGCAGTTTATACCCAGCCGGGGGTACTGAAGCTTTCTTT.

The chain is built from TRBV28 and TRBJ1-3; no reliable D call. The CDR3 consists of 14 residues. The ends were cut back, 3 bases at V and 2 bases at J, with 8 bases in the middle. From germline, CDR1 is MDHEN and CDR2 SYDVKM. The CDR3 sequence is CASSFQSTGNTIYF. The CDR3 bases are TGTGCCAGCAGTTTCCAATCAACTGGAAACACCATATATTTT.

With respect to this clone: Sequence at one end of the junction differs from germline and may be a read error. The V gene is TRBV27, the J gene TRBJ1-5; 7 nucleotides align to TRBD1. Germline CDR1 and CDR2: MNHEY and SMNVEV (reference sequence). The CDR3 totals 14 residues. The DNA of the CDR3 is TGTGCCACCAGTCGACAGGGTGGCAATCAGCCCCAGCATTTT. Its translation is CATSRQGGNQPQHF.

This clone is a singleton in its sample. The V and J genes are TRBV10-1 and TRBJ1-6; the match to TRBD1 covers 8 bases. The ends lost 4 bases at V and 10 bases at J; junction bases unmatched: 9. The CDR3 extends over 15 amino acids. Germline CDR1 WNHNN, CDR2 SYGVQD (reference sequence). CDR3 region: CASSGGRGLGSPLHF. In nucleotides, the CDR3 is TGCGCCAGCAGTGGGGGCAGGGGGCTCGGCTCACCCCTCCACTTT.

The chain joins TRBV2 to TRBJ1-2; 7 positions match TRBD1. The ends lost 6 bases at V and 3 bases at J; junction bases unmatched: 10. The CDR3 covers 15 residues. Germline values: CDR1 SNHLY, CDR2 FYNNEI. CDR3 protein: CASSPGQQLHYGYTF. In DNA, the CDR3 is TGTGCCAGCAGCCCGGGACAGCAGCTCCACTATGGCTACACCTTC. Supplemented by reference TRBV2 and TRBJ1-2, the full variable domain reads EPEVTQTPSHQVTQMGQEVILRCVPISNHLYFYWYRQILGQKVEFLVSFYNNEISEKSEIFDDQFSVERPDGSNFTLKIRSTKLEDSAMYFCASSPGQQLHYGYTFGSGTRLTVV.

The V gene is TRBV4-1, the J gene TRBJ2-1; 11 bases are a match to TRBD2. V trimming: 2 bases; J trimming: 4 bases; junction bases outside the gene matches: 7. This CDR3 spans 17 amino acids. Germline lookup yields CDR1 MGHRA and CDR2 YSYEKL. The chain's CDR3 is CASSQQLAGGRYNEQFF. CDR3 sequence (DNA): TGCGCCAGCAGCCAACAATTAGCGGGAGGGCGGTACAATGAGCAGTTCTTC.

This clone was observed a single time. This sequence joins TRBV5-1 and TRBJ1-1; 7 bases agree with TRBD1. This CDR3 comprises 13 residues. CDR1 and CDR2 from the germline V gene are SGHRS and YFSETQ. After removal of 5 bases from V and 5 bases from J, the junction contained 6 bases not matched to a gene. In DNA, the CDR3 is TGCGCCAGCAGTCCCGACAGGGCTACTGAAGCTTTCTTT. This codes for CASSPDRATEAFF.

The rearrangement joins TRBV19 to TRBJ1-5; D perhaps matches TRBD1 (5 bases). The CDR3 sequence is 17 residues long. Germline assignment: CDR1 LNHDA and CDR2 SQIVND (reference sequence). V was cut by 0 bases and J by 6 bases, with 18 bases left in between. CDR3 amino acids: CASSIDGPGGRSQPQHF. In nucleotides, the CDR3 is TGTGCCAGTAGTATAGATGGCCCCGGGGGAAGGAGTCAGCCCCAGCATTTT.

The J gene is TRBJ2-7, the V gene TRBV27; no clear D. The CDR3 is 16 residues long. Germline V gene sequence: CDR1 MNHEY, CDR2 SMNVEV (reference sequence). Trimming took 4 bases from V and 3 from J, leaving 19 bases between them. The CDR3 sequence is CASSSRPPDSLYEQYF. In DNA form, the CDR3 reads TGTGCCAGCAGTTCACGCCCCCCCGACTCCCTCTACGAGCAGTACTTC.

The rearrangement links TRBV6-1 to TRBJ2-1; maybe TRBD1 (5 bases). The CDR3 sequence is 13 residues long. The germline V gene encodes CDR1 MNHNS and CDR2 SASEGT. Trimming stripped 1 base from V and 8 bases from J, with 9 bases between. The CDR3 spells CASSEEGPHEQFF. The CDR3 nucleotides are TGTGCCAGCAGTGAAGAGGGGCCCCATGAGCAGTTCTTC.

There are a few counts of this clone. CDR3 DNA sequence: TGCGCCAGCAGCGGCGGGGGGGCCTACTCTGGGGCCAACGTCCTGACTTTC. This codes for CASSGGGAYSGANVLTF. The rearrangement joins TRBV5-1 to TRBJ2-6; 9 bases are shared with TRBD2. The CDR3 loop spans 17 amino acids. Looked up from germline, CDR1 is SGHRS and CDR2 is YFSETQ. After removal of 4 bases from V and 0 bases from J, the junction contained 5 bases not matched to a gene.

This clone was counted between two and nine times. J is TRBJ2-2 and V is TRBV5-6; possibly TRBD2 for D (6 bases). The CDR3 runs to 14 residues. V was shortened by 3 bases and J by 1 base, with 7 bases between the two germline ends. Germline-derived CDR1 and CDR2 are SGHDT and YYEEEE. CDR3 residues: CASSWDLNTGELFF. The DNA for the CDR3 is TGTGCCAGCAGCTGGGACTTGAACACCGGGGAGCTGTTTTTT. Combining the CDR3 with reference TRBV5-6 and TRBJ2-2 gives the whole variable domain DAGVTQSPTHLIKTRGQQVTLRCSPKSGHDTVSWYQQALGQGPQFIFQYYEEEERQRGNFPDRFSGHQFPNYSSELNVNALLLGDSALYLCASSWDLNTGELFFGEGSRLTVL.

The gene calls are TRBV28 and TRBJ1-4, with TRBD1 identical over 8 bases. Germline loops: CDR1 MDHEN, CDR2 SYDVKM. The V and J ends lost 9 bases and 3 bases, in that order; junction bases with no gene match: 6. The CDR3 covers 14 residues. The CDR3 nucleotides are TGTGCCAGTACCGGACAGGGAGCTAATGAAAAACTGTTTTTT. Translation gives CASTGQGANEKLFF.

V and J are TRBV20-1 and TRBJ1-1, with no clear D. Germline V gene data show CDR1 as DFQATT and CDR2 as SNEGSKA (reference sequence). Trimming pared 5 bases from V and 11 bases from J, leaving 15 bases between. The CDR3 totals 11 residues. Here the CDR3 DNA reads TGCAGTGCTTTTGAAAAGACAAGGGCTTTCTTT. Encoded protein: CSAFEKTRAFF.

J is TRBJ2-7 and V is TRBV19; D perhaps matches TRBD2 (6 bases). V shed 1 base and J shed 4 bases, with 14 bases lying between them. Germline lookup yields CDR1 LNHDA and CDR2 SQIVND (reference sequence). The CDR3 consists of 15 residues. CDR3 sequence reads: CASSIVSGSKYEQYF. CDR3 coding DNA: TGTGCCAGTAGTATAGTGTCCGGGAGTAAGTACGAGCAGTACTTC.

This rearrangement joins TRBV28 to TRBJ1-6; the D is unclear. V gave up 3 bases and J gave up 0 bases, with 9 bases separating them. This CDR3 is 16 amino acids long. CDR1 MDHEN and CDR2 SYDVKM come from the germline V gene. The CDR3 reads CASSLWQDSYNSPLHF. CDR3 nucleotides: TGTGCCAGCAGTTTGTGGCAGGACTCCTATAATTCACCCCTCCACTTT.

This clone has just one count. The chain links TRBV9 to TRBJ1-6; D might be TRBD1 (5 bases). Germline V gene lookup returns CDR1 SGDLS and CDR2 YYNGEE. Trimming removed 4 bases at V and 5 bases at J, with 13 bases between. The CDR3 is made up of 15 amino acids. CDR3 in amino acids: CASSPWGRNNSPLHF. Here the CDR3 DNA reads TGTGCCAGCAGCCCCTGGGGCAGGAATAATTCACCCCTCCACTTT.

The CDR3 is CATDRGRALEQYF. In DNA, the CDR3 is TGTGCCACCGATCGTGGGAGGGCCCTCGAGCAGTACTTC. The chain is built from TRBV28 and TRBJ2-5; 7 bases agree with TRBD2. The closer fit of TRBJ2-7 to the DNA end suggests the J call may be wrong. Germline V gene lookup returns CDR1 MDHEN and CDR2 SYDVKM. This CDR3 has 13 residues.

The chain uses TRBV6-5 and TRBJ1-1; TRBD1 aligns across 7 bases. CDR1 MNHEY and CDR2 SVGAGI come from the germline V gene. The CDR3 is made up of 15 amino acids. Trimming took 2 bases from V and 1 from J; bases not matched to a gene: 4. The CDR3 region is CASSYGGGTNTEAFF. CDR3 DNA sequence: TGTGCCAGCAGTTACGGAGGGGGCACGAACACTGAAGCTTTCTTT.

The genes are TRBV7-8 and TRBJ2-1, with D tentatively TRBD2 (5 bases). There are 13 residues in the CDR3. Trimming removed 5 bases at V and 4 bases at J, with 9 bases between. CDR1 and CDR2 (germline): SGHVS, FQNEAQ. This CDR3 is CASSQGGYNEQFF. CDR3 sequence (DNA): TGTGCCAGCAGCCAAGGCGGGTACAATGAGCAGTTCTTC.

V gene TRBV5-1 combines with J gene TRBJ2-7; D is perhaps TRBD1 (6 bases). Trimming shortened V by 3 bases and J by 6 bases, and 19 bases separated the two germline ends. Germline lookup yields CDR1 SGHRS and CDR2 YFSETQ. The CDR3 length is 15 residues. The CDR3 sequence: CASSSTGMGSTEQYF. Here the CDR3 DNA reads TGCGCCAGCAGCTCTACAGGGATGGGTTCAACCGAGCAGTACTTC.

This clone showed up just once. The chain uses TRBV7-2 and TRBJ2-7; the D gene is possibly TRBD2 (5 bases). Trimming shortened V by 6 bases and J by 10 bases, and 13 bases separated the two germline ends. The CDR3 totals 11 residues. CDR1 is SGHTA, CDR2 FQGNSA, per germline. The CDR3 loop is CASSQSSGQYF. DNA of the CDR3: TGTGCCAGCAGTCAAAGCTCGGGACAGTACTTC.